This T cell receptor (beta chain) is from a study of blood T cell repertoires in COVID-19 (dated by TCRdb to about 2020). Concerning the study at large: The collaborator samples originated in the United States, Italy and Spain and spanned the acute and convalescent phases of COVID-19. Deeply sampled blood TCRbeta repertoires from subjects exposed to, actively infected with, or recovered from COVID-19 were included in the dataset. The material from the prospective study consisted of cDNA or gDNA derived from T cells, B-cell-depleted T cells, or PBMCs. Where available, HLA class I and class II types were obtained from metadata supplied by the sample provider rather than from assay-based typing. Sample metadata almost always included a de-identified subject ID, COVID-19 status, age in years and sex. The samples were drawn from the first 160 participants of the ongoing ImmuneRACE study and from 1,254 subjects provided by 6 global collaborators. The repertoires were released in a freely available public database intended as a resource for research on the immune response to SARS-CoV-2.

Results and caveats for the whole study, not just this receptor: How much clinical and demographic metadata was included differed by source and by participant, and the metadata was provided uncurated.

The immunoSEQ Assay, a bias-controlled multiplex PCR, was used to amplify TCRbeta CDR3 regions from genomic DNA. The study's processing was this. Nucleated cell counts per sample were estimated from amplification of reference gene primers within the assay. To quantify the absolute abundance of each unique TCRbeta CDR3 rearrangement, sequence reads were collapsed and filtered. For each sample, productive Simpson clonality was calculated by taking the square root of Simpson's diversity index across productive rearrangements. The clones in this table, taken by TCRdb from immuneACCESS, are in-frame only. Not every clone is retained; where verified, under half of the shortfall comes from an unresolved V gene, and the cause of the rest is unknown. V and J calls and clone size are given by that table; D and trimming were obtained from the DNA. The sample table lists 330,000 or so clones, 89% of them with a count of one. Around 4% of the sample goes to the ten largest clones.

Per the germline V gene, SGHRS is the CDR1 and YFSETQ is the CDR2. The V end loses 4 bases and the J end loses 6 bases, and a stretch of 13 bases separates them. The CDR3, cysteine through phenylalanine, is 13 amino acids long. The sequence is cut down to CDR3 DNA, 39 bases in frame from base 1. The table lists this clone with a count of one. Its antigen has not been determined. Qualities for individual bases were not recorded, and no much larger clone is one base off. In Seattle, one collaborating source enrolled patients while the infection was active and tracked those patients longitudinally over the course of disease. Each collaborating institution followed its own protocols to collect whole blood in K2EDTA tubes. For TCRbeta analysis, collaborators shipped samples as frozen whole blood, isolated PBMCs, or DNA extracted from either of those sample types.

The sample was peripheral blood. The receptor was isolated from a woman aged 60-75 years with COVID-19, enrolled during active disease. Recombination linked TRBV5-1 to TRBJ1-2; TRBD1 is a possible D gene, resting on 5 matching bases. The base sequence is TGCGCCAGCAGCCCGGCCCCAGGGAATGGCTACACCTTC. It specifies CASSPAPGNGYTF.